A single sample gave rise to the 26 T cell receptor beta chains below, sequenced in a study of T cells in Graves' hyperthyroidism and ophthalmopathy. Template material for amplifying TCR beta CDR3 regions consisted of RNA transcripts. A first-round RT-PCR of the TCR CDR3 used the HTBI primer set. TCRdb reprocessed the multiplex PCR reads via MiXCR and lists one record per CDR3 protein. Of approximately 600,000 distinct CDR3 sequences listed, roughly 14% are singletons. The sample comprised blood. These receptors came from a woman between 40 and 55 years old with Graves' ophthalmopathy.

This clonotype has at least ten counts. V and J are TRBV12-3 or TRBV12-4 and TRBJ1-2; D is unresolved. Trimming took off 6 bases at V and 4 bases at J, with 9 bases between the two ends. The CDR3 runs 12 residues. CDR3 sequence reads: CASSTGGYGYTF. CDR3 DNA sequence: TGTGCCAGCAGCACCGGTGGCTATGGCTACACCTTC.

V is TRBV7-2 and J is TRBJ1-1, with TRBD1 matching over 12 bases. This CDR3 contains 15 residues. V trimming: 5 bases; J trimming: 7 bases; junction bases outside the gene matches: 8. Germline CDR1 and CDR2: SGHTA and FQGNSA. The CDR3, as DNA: TGTGCCAGCAGCCGGGACAGGGGGCAAGGCATTGAAGCTTTCTTT. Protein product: CASSRDRGQGIEAFF.

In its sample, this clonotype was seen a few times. CDR3 in amino acids: CASSGTDSGTSSYNEQFF. For the CDR3, the DNA is TGTGCCAGCAGCGGGACAGATAGCGGGACTAGCTCCTACAATGAGCAGTTCTTC. This rearrangement joins TRBV9 to TRBJ2-1, with 8 nucleotides matching TRBD2. The CDR3 contains 18 residues. V lost 3 bases, J lost 0 bases, and 11 bases stayed unmatched. CDR1 and CDR2 from the germline V gene are SGDLS and YYNGEE.

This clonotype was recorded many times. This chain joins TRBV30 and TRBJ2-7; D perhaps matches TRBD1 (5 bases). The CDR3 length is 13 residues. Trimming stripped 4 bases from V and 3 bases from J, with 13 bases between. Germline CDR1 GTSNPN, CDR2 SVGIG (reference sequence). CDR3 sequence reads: CAWTGSGGYEQYF. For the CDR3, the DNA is TGTGCCTGGACAGGGTCAGGCGGCTACGAGCAGTACTTC.

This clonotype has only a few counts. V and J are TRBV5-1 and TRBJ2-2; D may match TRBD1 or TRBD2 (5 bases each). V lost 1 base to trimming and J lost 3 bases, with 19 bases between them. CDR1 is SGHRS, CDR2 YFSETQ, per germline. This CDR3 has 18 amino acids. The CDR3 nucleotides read TGCGCCAGCAGCTTGATTGGGGGTGTAAATCGGGACACCGGGGAGCTGTTTTTT. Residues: CASSLIGGVNRDTGELFF.

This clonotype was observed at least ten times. The CDR3 nucleotides are TGTGCCAGCGGATGGGGCCTAGGAAACATTCAGTACTTC. Residues: CASGWGLGNIQYF. V and J are TRBV28 and TRBJ2-4; maybe TRBD1 (5 bases). The CDR3 consists of 13 residues. V lost 8 bases to trimming and J lost 6 bases, with 14 bases between them. The germline V gene encodes CDR1 MDHEN and CDR2 SYDVKM.

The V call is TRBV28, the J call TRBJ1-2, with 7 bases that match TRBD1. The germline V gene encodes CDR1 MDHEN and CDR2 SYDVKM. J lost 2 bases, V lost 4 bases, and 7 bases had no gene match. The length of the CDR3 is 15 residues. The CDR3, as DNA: TGTGCCAGCAGTTCCTCGACGACAGGGAACTATGGCTACACCTTC. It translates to CASSSSTTGNYGYTF.

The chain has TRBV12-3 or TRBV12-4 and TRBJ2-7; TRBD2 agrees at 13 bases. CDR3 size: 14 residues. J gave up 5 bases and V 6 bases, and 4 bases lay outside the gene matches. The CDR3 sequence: CASSRLAGGDEQYF. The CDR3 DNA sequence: TGTGCCAGCAGCAGACTAGCGGGAGGAGACGAGCAGTACTTC.

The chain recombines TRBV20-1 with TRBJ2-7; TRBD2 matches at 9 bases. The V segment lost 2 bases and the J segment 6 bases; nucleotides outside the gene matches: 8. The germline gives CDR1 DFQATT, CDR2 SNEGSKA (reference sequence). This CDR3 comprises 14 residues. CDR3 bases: TGCAGTGCTAGAAGTGGTAGCGGGAGCGTCGAGCAGTACTTC. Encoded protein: CSARSGSGSVEQYF.

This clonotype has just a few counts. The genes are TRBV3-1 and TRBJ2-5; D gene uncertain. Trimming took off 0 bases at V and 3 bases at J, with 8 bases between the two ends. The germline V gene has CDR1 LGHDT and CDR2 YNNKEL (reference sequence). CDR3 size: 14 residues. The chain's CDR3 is CASSQDLTEETQYF. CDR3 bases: TGTGCCAGCAGCCAAGATCTCACAGAAGAGACCCAGTACTTC.

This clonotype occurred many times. The CDR3: CAIPRWVMNTEAFF. The CDR3 nucleotides are TGTGCCATCCCGAGGTGGGTGATGAACACTGAAGCTTTCTTT. The genes are TRBV6-2 or TRBV6-3 and TRBJ1-1; D uncertain. The germline V gene encodes CDR1 MNHEY and CDR2 SVGEGT. V lost 10 bases and J 0 bases, leaving 15 bases between the germline ends. The CDR3 has 14 residues.

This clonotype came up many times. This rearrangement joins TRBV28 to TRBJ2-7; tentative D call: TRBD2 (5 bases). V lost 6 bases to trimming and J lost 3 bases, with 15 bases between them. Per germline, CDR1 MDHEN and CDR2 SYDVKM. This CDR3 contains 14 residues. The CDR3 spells CASRIGGGGYEQYF. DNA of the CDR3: TGTGCCAGCAGAATCGGTGGAGGTGGCTACGAGCAGTACTTC.

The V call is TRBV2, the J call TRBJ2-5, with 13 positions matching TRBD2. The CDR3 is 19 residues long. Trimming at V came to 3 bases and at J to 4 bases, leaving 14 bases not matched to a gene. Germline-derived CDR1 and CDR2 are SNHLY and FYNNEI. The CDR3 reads CASSEGGSGLAGKGETQYF. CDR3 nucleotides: TGTGCCAGCAGTGAGGGAGGTTCGGGACTAGCGGGAAAGGGAGAGACCCAGTACTTC. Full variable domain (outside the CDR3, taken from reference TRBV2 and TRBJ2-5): EPEVTQTPSHQVTQMGQEVILRCVPISNHLYFYWYRQILGQKVEFLVSFYNNEISEKSEIFDDQFSVERPDGSNFTLKIRSTKLEDSAMYFCASSEGGSGLAGKGETQYFGPGTRLLVL.

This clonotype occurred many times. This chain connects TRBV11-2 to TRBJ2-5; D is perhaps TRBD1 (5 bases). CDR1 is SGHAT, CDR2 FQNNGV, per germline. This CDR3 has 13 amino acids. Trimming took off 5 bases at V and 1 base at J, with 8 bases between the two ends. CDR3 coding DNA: TGTGCCAGCAGCGTGGACACCCAAGAGACCCAGTACTTC. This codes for CASSVDTQETQYF.

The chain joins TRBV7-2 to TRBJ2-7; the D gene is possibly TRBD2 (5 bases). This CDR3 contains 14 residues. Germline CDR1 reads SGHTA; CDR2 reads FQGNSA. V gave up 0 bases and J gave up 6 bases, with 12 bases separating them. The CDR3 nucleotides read TGTGCCAGCAGCTTAGCGGTGGACTTAGGCGAGCAGTACTTC. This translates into CASSLAVDLGEQYF.

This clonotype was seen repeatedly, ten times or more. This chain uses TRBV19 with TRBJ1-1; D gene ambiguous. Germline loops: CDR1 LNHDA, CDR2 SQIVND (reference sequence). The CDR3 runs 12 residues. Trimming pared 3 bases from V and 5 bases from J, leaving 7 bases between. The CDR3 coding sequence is TGTGCCAGTAGTATGCCCCTGACTGAAGCTTTCTTT. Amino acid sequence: CASSMPLTEAFF.

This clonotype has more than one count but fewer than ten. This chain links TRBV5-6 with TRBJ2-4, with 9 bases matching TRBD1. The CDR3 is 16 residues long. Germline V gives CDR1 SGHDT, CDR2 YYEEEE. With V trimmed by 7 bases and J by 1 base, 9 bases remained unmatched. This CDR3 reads CASATGGMVAKNIQYF. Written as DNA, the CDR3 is TGTGCCAGCGCGACAGGGGGTATGGTGGCCAAAAACATTCAGTACTTC. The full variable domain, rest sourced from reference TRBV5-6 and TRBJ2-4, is DAGVTQSPTHLIKTRGQQVTLRCSPKSGHDTVSWYQQALGQGPQFIFQYYEEEERQRGNFPDRFSGHQFPNYSSELNVNALLLGDSALYLCASATGGMVAKNIQYFGAGTRLSVL.

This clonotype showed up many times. CDR3 sequence: CASSIGASGSYEQYF. CDR3 coding DNA: TGTGCCAGTAGTATCGGTGCTTCTGGGAGCTACGAGCAGTACTTC. The chain combines TRBV19 with TRBJ2-7, with D perhaps matching TRBD2 (5 bases). In germline, CDR1 is LNHDA, CDR2 SQIVND (reference sequence). V was cut by 3 bases and J by 3 bases, with 15 bases left in between. The CDR3 covers 15 residues.

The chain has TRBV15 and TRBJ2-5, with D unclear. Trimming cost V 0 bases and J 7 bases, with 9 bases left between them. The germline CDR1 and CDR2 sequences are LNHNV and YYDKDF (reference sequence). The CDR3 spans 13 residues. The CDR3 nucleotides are TGTGCCACCAGCAGAGATCCCATGGGGACCCAGTACTTC. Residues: CATSRDPMGTQYF.

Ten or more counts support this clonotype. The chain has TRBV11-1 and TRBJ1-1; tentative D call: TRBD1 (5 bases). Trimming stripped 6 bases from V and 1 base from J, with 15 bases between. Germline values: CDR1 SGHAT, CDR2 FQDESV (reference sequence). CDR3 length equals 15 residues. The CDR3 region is CASRYRQTPNTEAFF. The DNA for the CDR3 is TGTGCCAGCAGGTACCGACAGACGCCGAACACTGAAGCTTTCTTT. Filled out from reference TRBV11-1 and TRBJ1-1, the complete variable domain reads EAEVAQSPRYKITEKSQAVAFWCDPISGHATLYWYRQILGQGPELLVQFQDESVVDDSQLPKDRFSAERLKGVDSTLKIQPAELGDSAMYLCASRYRQTPNTEAFFGQGTRLTVV.

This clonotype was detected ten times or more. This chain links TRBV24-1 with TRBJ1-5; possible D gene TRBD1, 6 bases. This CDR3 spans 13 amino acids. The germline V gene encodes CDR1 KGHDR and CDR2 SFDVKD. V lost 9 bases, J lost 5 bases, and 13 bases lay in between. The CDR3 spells CATGEGGDQPQHF. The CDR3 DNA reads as TGTGCCACCGGAGAGGGGGGGGATCAGCCCCAGCATTTT.

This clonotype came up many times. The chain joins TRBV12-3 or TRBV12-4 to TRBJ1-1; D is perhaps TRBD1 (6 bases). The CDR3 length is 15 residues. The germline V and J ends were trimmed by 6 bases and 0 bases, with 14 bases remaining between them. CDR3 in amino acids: CASSLPGVLNTEAFF. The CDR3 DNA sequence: TGTGCCAGCAGCTTACCAGGGGTCCTGAACACTGAAGCTTTCTTT.

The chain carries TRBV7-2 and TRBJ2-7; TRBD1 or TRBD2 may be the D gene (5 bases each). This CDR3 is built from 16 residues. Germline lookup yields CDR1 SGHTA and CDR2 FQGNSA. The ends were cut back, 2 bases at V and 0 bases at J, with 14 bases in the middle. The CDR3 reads CASSLPGPDSSYEQYF. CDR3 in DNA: TGTGCCAGCAGCTTACCGGGGCCCGATAGCTCCTACGAGCAGTACTTC.

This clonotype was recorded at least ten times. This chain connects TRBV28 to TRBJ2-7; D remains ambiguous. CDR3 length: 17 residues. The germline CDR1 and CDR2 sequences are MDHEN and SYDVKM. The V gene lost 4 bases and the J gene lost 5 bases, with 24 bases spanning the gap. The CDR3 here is CASSSAAAIRAVDEQYF. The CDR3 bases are TGTGCCAGCAGTTCCGCGGCAGCGATTAGAGCCGTTGACGAGCAGTACTTC.

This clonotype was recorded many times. CDR3 sequence reads: CASSLIPGSLQETQYF. CDR3 in DNA: TGTGCCAGCAGTTTAATCCCAGGGAGTCTCCAAGAGACCCAGTACTTC. The rearrangement links TRBV27 to TRBJ2-5, with D possibly being TRBD1 or TRBD2 (5 bases each). The germline V gene encodes CDR1 MNHEY and CDR2 SMNVEV (reference sequence). Trimming removed 2 bases from V and 1 base from J, with 14 bases in between. The CDR3 is 16 residues long.

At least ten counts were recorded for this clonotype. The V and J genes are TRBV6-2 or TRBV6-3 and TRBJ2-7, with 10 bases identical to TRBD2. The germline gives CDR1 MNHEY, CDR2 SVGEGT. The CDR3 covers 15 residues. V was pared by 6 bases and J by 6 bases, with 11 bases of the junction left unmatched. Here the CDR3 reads CASSQDSGRRGEQYF. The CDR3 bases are TGTGCCAGCAGCCAGGATAGCGGGAGGAGGGGCGAGCAGTACTTC.